Listed below are T cell receptor beta chains from one sample, sequenced in a study of siplizumab effects on memory and regulatory T cells. Repertoires were generated with immunoSEQ multiplex PCR, while TCRdb's copy carries only in-frame clones and drops some. This repertoire shows approximately 100,000 clones, about 92% found once; its top ten account for around 0.75%. The sequenced sample was Tregs sorted from blood. The receptors come from a human donor in good health. CDR3s include the opening cysteine and the closing phenylalanine or tryptophan. D genes are given only for firm matches. Clone size is given for some rows only: seen once, a few or many times, or a class if the clone is expanded.

>TRBV11-3|.|.|TRBJ2-3
TGTGCCAGCAGCTTAGGACTCGCCGATACGCAGTATTTT
CASSLGLADTQYF
>TRBV6-5|.|.|TRBJ1-1
TGTGCCAGCAGTTACTCTATGGGACCCACGGCCACTGAAGCTTTCTTT
CASSYSMGPTATEAFF
>TRBV9|few|.|TRBJ2-2
TGTGCCAGCAGCGCAGGGGTGGCCGGGGAGCTGTTTTTT
CASSAGVAGELFF
>TRBV5-4|.|.|TRBJ1-1
TGTGCCAGCAGCTTGGTCGGCGGATTGAACACTGAAGCTTTCTTT
CASSLVGGLNTEAFF
>TRBV5-1|.|TRBD1|TRBJ1-1
TGCGCCAGCAGCCCGGGGACAGTGAACACTGAAGCTTTCTTT
CASSPGTVNTEAFF
>TRBV7-2|.|.|TRBJ1-2
TGTGCCAGCAGCCTCGGGTCGCATTATGGCTACACCTTC
CASSLGSHYGYTF
>TRBV10-3|.|TRBD2|TRBJ2-3
TGTGCCGCATCCCCGACTAGCGGGGGTCTGGGTACGCAGTATTTT
CAASPTSGGLGTQYF
>TRBV18|few|.|TRBJ1-5
TGTGCCAGCTCGGGAGGGGAAAATCAGCCCCAGCATTTT
CASSGGENQPQHF
>TRBV6-5|.|.|TRBJ2-2
TGTGCCAGCAGTTATTGGGGGGCGCTGAACACCGGGGAGCTGTTTTTT
CASSYWGALNTGELFF
>TRBV5-1|.|.|TRBJ2-3
TGCGCCAGCAGCTCCCTGGAGACGAGCACAGATACGCAGTATTTT
CASSSLETSTDTQYF
>TRBV7-2|.|.|TRBJ2-1
TGTGCCAGCAGCTTAGAAGTATTAGCACGGGAGCAGTTCTTC
CASSLEVLAREQFF
>TRBV27|.|.|TRBJ2-7
TGTGCCAGCAGTTTAAGGGGTAGCAGGAGGAAGTGGCAGTACTTC
CASSLRGSRRKWQYF
>TRBV7-9|.|.|TRBJ1-1
TGTGCCAGCAGCGGGGGACTCCCGAGCCAAGGGAACACTGAAGCTTTCTTT
CASSGGLPSQGNTEAFF
>TRBV5-6|.|.|TRBJ2-7
TGTGCCAGCAGCTTGCACGGCGAGCAGTACTTC
CASSLHGEQYF
>TRBV15|.|.|TRBJ2-4
TGTGCCACCAGCATCCTCGGGGCAGAACAGTACTTC
CATSILGAEQYF
>TRBV7-8|.|.|TRBJ1-2
TGTGCCAGCAGCTTAGCGGGCTACCACGGGGGCTACACCTTC
CASSLAGYHGGYTF
>TRBV6-5|.|.|TRBJ2-7
TGTGCCAGCGGAGGGCGGGACAAGCAATACGAGCAGTACTTC
CASGGRDKQYEQYF
>TRBV5-5|.|.|TRBJ1-3
TGTGCCAGCAGCAACTACGGCGACACCATATATTTT
CASSNYGDTIYF
>TRBV5-4|.|.|TRBJ2-1
TGTGCCATCCCATCGGAGGGGACCTACAATGAGCAGTTCTTC
CAIPSEGTYNEQFF
>TRBV10-3|.|TRBD1|TRBJ1-1
TGTGCCATCACTAAAACAGGGGGCACTGAAGCTTTCTTT
CAITKTGGTEAFF
>TRBV11-1|.|.|TRBJ2-1
TGTGCCAGCAGCTTATCCGCTAGCTTCTACAATGAGCAGTTCTTC
CASSLSASFYNEQFF
>TRBV6-5|.|TRBD1|TRBJ2-7
TGCGCCAGCAGGACTGGGACAGGGCCCCCGGGCGAGCAGTACTTC
CASRTGTGPPGEQYF
>TRBV10-3|.|.|TRBJ2-7
TGTGCCATCAGCAATCAGGTACTAGTGGACTACGAGCAGTACTTC
CAISNQVLVDYEQYF
>TRBV20-1|.|.|TRBJ2-7
TGCAGTGCTAGAGAACGCGAACAGTACTTC
CSAREREQYF
>TRBV6-6|.|.|TRBJ2-7
TGTGCCAGCAGTTACTCGCAGGCTAGCGAATACGAGCAGTACTTC
CASSYSQASEYEQYF
>TRBV11-2|.|.|TRBJ1-3
TGTGCCAGCAGCTTAGGGTCGAGCTCTGGAAACACCATATATTTT
CASSLGSSSGNTIYF
>TRBV11-3|.|TRBD1|TRBJ2-2
TGTGCCAGCAGCTCGGGACAGGGAAGGTCCGGGGAGCTGTTTTTT
CASSSGQGRSGELFF
>TRBV25-1|.|.|TRBJ1-2
TGTGCCAGCAGTGAATTCGGGGGCGGCTATGGCTACACCTTC
CASSEFGGGYGYTF
>TRBV18|.|.|TRBJ2-1
TGTGCCAGCTCGGTAGCTCCGAGCTCCTACAATGAGCAGTTCTTC
CASSVAPSSYNEQFF